The T cell receptor beta chain described here comes from a study of T-cell reconstitution after alpha-beta-depleted transplantation in children. The TCRbeta library was prepared with unique molecular identifiers. TCRdb reprocessed the PCR reads with MiXCR, giving one entry per CDR3 protein. Of more than 550,000 distinct CDR3 sequences in the sample, roughly a tenth were seen once. The J segment lost 7 bases and the V segment lost 4 bases, leaving 7 bases of the junction unmatched. Germline V gene sequence: CDR1 SNHLY, CDR2 FYNNEI. The CDR3 is made up of 14 amino acids. This clonotype appeared many times.

This sample comprised PBMCs from the stem cell graft donor, obtained from the stem cell graft. The TCR comes from a human donor who donated a stem cell graft to a child with acute myeloid leukemia. The V and J genes are TRBV2 and TRBJ2-1; 7 bases fit TRBD2. The CDR3 protein is CASSAAGVGNEQFF. The CDR3 DNA sequence: TGTGCCAGCAGTGCGGCGGGAGTAGGAAATGAGCAGTTCTTC.